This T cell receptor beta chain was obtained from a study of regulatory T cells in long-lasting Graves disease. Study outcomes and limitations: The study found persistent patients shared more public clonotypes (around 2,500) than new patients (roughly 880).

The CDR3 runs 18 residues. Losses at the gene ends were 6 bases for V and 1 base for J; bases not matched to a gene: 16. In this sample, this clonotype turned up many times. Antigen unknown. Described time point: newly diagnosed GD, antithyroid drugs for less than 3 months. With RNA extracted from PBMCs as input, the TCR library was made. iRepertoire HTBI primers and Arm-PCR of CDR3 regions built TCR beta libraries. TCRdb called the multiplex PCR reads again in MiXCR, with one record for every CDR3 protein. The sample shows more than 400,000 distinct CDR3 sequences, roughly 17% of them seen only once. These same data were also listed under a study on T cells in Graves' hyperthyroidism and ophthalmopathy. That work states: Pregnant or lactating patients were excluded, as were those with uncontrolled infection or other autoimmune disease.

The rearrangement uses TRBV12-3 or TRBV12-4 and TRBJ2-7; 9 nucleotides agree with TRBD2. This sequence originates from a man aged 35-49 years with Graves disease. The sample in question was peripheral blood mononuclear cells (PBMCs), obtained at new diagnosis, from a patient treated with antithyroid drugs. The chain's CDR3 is CASSPTPPRGGASYEQYF. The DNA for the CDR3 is TGTGCCAGCAGCCCCACTCCCCCTCGCGGGGGGGCGTCCTACGAGCAGTACTTC.